This T cell receptor beta chain appears in the sequencing data of a study of blood T cell repertoires in COVID-19. Study details: The United States, Italy and Spain supplied acute and convalescent COVID-19 samples. From T cells, B-cell-depleted T cells, or PBMCs came the material, which was cDNA or gDNA.

Sequencing used immunoSEQ multiplex PCR; TCRdb keeps in-frame clones, though not all of them. The sample holds 200,000 to 250,000 clones, approximately 87% seen once. The CDR3 contains 13 residues. Trimming took off 7 bases at V and 6 bases at J, with 14 bases between the two ends. Germline-derived CDR1 and CDR2 are MNHEY and SVGAGI. The specimen was peripheral blood. The chain recombines TRBV6-5 with TRBJ2-3; D is possibly TRBD1 (5 bases). This clonotype was sampled from a woman in her forties or fifties with acute or convalescent COVID-19. CDR3 sequence: CASMGPIGDTQYF. The CDR3 DNA reads TGTGCCAGCATGGGGCCGATCGGTGATACGCAGTATTTT.